The 3 T cell receptor beta chains below were found in one sample sequenced in a study of cytomegalovirus exposure and HLA in healthy donors. A multiplex PCR was run with 60 Vbeta primers and 13 Jbeta primers. TCRdb's copy holds only in-frame clones and misses some; the assay was immunoSEQ multiplex PCR. Of roughly 100,000 clones listed, about two thirds were seen once; the top ten hold less than 0.95%. Sequencing was carried out using PBMCs. The origin of the receptors is a boy aged 5-17 years in good health and CMV-seronegative.

The genes are TRBV7-8 and TRBJ2-1, with D unresolved. CDR3 length: 12 amino acids. The germline V gene has CDR1 SGHVS and CDR2 FQNEAQ. V lost 1 base and J 7 bases, leaving 5 bases between the germline ends. In DNA form, the CDR3 reads TGTGCCAGCAGCTTAGGGCGGAATGAGCAGTTCTTC. It yields the protein CASSLGRNEQFF.

V is TRBV4-1 and J is TRBJ1-1, with 7 bases aligning to TRBD1. J gave up 3 bases and V 1 base, and 11 bases lay outside the gene matches. The length of the CDR3 is 17 residues. Germline CDR1 MGHRA, CDR2 YSYEKL. The CDR3 loop reads CASSQGRRSQGHTEAFF. The CDR3 nucleotides are TGCGCCAGCAGCCAAGGTAGACGTTCACAGGGGCACACTGAAGCTTTCTTT.

The rearrangement uses TRBV2 and TRBJ1-2; D uncertain. V was pared by 6 bases and J by 4 bases, with 12 bases between. The CDR3 is made up of 13 amino acids. The germline CDR1 and CDR2 sequences are SNHLY and FYNNEI. The CDR3, as DNA: TGTGCCAGCAGGTCACCCGCGGGCTATGGCTACACCTTC. It encodes CASRSPAGYGYTF.